Listed below are T cell receptor beta chains from one sample, sequenced in a study of cytomegalovirus exposure and HLA in healthy donors. Libraries were prepared by immunoSEQ multiplex PCR; TCRdb keeps only in-frame clonotypes and omits some of them. The table lists about 43,000 clones, approximately 77% of them singletons. Sequencing was carried out using PBMCs. The source is a man younger than 45 in good health and CMV-seronegative. CDR3s include the opening cysteine and the closing phenylalanine or tryptophan. D genes are given only for firm matches. For some rows the clone size is stated as once, few or many, or as a class when expanded; others skip it.

>TRBJ1-5|NA|TRBV9|NA
CARRRDQPQHF
TGTGCCAGGCGGCGGGATCAGCCCCAGCATTTT
>TRBJ2-5|NA|TRBV7-2|NA
CASSWRLDIGAQYF
TGTGCCAGCAGTTGGCGACTAGATATTGGGGCCCAGTACTTC
>TRBJ2-7|few|TRBV5-1|TRBD2
CASSLLLAGTYEQYF
TGCGCCAGCAGCTTGCTCCTAGCGGGGACCTACGAGCAGTACTTC
>TRBJ2-5|NA|TRBV11-2|TRBD1
CASSLVTGGTETQYF
TGTGCCAGCAGCTTAGTGACAGGGGGTACGGAGACCCAGTACTTC
>TRBJ1-6|NA|TRBV13|TRBD1
CASSPIETGGSSPLHF
TGTGCCAGCAGCCCGATTGAGACAGGGGGCTCGTCACCCCTCCACTTT
>TRBJ2-5|few|TRBV5-4|NA
CASSPLATQETQYF
TGTGCCAGCAGCCCGCTAGCGACCCAAGAGACCCAGTACTTC
>TRBJ1-2|NA|TRBV5-1|NA
CASSMADLNYGYTF
TGCGCCAGCAGCATGGCTGACTTAAACTATGGCTACACCTTC
>TRBJ2-2|few|TRBV9|NA
CASSVALQGNTGELFF
TGTGCCAGCAGCGTAGCTCTCCAGGGGAACACCGGGGAGCTGTTTTTT
>TRBJ2-5|NA|TRBV30|NA
CAWDPAGGETQYF
TGTGCCTGGGACCCCGCAGGAGGAGAGACCCAGTACTTC
>TRBJ2-4|NA|TRBV4-1|NA
CASSQVDYKNIQYF
TGCGCCAGCAGCCAAGTGGACTACAAAAACATTCAGTACTTC